This T cell receptor beta chain was found in a study of tumor and adjacent non-tumor tissue in lung cancer (dated by TCRdb to the late 2010s). The study in broad terms: The cohort included about eleven adenocarcinoma, a couple of squamous cell carcinoma and 1 small cell lung cancer patients. Bulk TCRbeta repertoires were compared between lung tumor tissue and matched distant non-tumor lung tissue obtained from fewer than 16 lung cancer patients. TCRbeta CDR3 sequencing was performed on 30 to 35 paired specimens, with one tumor sample and one normal lung sample collected per patient. A total of roughly 130 million productive TCRbeta reads were generated by sequencing, corresponding to an average of approximately 4 million reads per sample. The roughly 15 enrolled patients, of whom 10 were men and 5 were women, were aged about 31 to 85 years and were diagnosed with TNM stage I to III disease. What the work shows at the level of the full study, not this receptor alone: The methods do not name the sequencing platform or mention unique molecular identifiers. The top 100 clones made up a significantly larger cumulative share of the repertoire in normal lung than in tumor tissue. The cohort had only around 14 patients, and the authors noted that larger samples and more detailed clinical data are needed. Younger patients had significantly higher TCR diversity, and higher tumor TCR diversity was associated with shorter overall and disease-free survival. Because peripheral blood was not sequenced, blood TCRbeta repertoires in the lung cancer patients of the study were not examined. Tumor tissue showed significantly greater TCR diversity (inverse Simpson) than normal lung tissue (approximately 430 vs 150, P = 0.0075, Mann-Whitney U test).

RNA was isolated from bulk, unsorted tissue, and RNA quality was assessed with a NanoDrop ND-1000 and an Agilent 2100. The normal lung samples consisted of distant non-tumor tissue collected more than 3 cm from the tumor edge. All donors had newly diagnosed lung cancer, had not received prior chemotherapy, and were admitted for thoracic surgery in China between August and November 2014. Patients who had received previous radiotherapy or chemotherapy, or who had another concurrent cancer, were excluded from the study. Pieces of surgical tissue measuring about 1-2 cm3 were kept in RNAlater solution and held at -80 degrees C until needed. Libraries were constructed by multiplex PCR. The reads were generated on an Illumina HiSeq 2500. TCRbeta libraries were constructed through three rounds of nested PCR with primers (Table S4) according to protocols modified from ARM-PCR. PCR products of 200-500 bp were gel-excised and purified with the QIAquick gel extraction kit before sequencing. In the paper's pipeline: Reads were cleaned with Trimmomatic, merged with FLASH into complete CDR3 sequences, and assigned to V(D)J germline segments with MiTCR. Clonal diversity was calculated as the inverse Simpson's index using VDJtools. Productive reads were defined as in-frame sequences without a premature stop codon. TCRdb reprocessing: public reads trimmed at Q25 with fastp, clones called with MiXCR, in-frame beta chains kept. Identical CDR3 protein sequences are pooled into one entry, listed with their most common genes and DNA. What appears here as the V and J calls and clone size reflects TCRdb's work, not the paper's. This sample is represented by tens of thousands of distinct CDR3 sequences; around 59% of them were singletons. The top ten constitute approximately 30% of the sample.

Including the terminal cysteine and phenylalanine, the CDR3 comprises 12 residues. The DNA shown is the 36-base CDR3, in frame from base 1. CDR1 SGHNT and CDR2 YENEEA were looked up in the germline V gene. Comments on this clonotype: It has no known antigen specificity. The junction shows a germline mismatch at one end, possibly a read error.

The rearranged segments are TRBV11-3 and TRBJ2-1; the D gene remains uncertain. This TCR derives from a woman in her sixties or seventies with non-small cell lung cancer. The sample consisted of distant non-tumor lung tissue. The CDR3 has the sequence CARSRLYNEQFF. Read as DNA, the sequence is TGCGCCAGAAGCAGATTATACAATGAGCAGTTCTTC.